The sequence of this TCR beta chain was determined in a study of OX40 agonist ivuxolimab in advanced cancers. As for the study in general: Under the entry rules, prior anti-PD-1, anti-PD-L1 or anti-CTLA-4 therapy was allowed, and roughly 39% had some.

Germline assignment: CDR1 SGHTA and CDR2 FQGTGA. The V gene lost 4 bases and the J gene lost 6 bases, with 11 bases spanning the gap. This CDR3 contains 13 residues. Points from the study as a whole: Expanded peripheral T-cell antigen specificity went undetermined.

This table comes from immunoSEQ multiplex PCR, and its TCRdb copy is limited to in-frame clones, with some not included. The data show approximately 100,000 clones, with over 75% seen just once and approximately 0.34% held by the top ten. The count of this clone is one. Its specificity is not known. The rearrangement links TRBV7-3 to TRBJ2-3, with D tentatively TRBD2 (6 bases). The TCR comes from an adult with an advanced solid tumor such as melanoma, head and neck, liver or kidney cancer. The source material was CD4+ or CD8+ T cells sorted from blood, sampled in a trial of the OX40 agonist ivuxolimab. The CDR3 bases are TGTGCCAGCAGCTCGACTAGTGTCGATACGCAGTATTTT. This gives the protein CASSSTSVDTQYF.